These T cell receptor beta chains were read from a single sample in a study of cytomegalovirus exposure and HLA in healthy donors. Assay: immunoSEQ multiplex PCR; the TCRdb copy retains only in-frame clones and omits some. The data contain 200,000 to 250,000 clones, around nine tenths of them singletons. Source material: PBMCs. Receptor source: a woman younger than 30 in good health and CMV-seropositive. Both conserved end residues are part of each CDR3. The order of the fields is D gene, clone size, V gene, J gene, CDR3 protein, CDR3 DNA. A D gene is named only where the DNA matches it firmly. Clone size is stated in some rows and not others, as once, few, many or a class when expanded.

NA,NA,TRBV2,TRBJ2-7,CASRGGPYEQYF,TGTGCCAGCAGGGGGGGGCCGTACGAGCAGTACTTC
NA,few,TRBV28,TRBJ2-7,CASSPLAEGEVLEQYF,TGTGCCAGCAGTCCGCTGGCGGAGGGCGAGGTGTTAGAGCAGTACTTC
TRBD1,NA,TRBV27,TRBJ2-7,CASSPTGFEQYF,TGCGCCAGCAGCCCGACAGGGTTCGAGCAGTACTTC
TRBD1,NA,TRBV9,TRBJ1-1,CASSVGDRAPEAFF,TGTGCCAGCAGCGTAGGAGACAGGGCCCCAGAAGCTTTCTTT
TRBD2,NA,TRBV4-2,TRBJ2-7,CASSQDLASGSYEQYF,TGTGCCAGCAGCCAAGATTTGGCTAGCGGGTCCTACGAGCAGTACTTC
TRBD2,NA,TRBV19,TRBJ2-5,CASSTTSGSGQETQYF,TGTGCCAGTAGTACTACTAGCGGGAGTGGCCAAGAGACCCAGTACTTC
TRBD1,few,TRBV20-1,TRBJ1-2,CSADQGAGYTF,TGCAGTGCCGATCAGGGGGCTGGCTACACCTTC
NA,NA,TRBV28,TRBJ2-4,CASSLPLNLAKNIQYF,TGTGCCAGCAGTCTACCTTTAAATTTAGCCAAAAACATTCAGTACTTC
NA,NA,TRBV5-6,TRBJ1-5,CASSFGLSLDQPQHF,TGTGCCAGCAGCTTCGGACTGAGTCTGGATCAGCCCCAGCATTTT
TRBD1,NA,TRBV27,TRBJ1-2,CASSLHYSGTGLSFDYGYTF,TGTGCCAGCAGTTTACACTATTCCGGGACAGGGTTGAGTTTCGACTATGGCTACACCTTC
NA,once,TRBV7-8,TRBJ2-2,CASTVDDRTRLFF,TGTGCCAGCACCGTAGACGACAGAACGAGGCTGTTTTTT
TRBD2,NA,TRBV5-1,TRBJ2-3,CASSSGTSGGDTQYF,TGCGCCAGCAGCTCTGGGACTAGCGGAGGAGATACGCAGTATTTT
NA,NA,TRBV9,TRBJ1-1,CASSVGGFETEAFF,TGTGCCAGCAGCGTAGGAGGATTCGAAACTGAAGCTTTCTTT
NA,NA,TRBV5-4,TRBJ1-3,CASSLEPGAYSGNTIYF,TGTGCCAGCAGCTTGGAGCCAGGGGCCTACTCTGGAAACACCATATATTTT
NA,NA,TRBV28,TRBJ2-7,CASSRPRDEQYF,TGTGCCAGCAGTCGACCACGGGACGAGCAGTACTTC
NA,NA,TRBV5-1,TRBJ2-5,CASSLEGETQYF,TGCGCCAGCAGCTTGGAGGGGGAGACCCAGTACTTC
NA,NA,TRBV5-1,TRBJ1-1,CASSLVAGARNTEAFF,TGCGCCAGCAGCTTGGTCGCGGGGGCGAGAAACACTGAAGCTTTCTTT
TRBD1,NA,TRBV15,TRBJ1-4,CASRQGAREKLFF,TGTGCCAGTAGACAGGGGGCGCGGGAAAAACTGTTTTTT
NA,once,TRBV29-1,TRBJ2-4,CSVEGLAKNIQYF,TGCAGCGTTGAAGGACTAGCCAAAAACATTCAGTACTTC
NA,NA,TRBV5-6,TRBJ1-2,CASSFSEMDGYTF,TGTGCCAGCAGCTTTTCCGAGATGGATGGCTACACCTTC
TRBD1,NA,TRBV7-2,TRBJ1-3,CASRPGTAGNTIYF,TGTGCCAGCAGGCCCGGGACAGCTGGAAACACCATATATTTT
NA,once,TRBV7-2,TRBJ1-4,CASSVTVATNEKLFF,TGTGCCAGCAGCGTAACAGTTGCAACTAATGAAAAACTGTTTTTT
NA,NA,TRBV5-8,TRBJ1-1,CASSLVVYRGTEAFF,TGTGCCAGCAGCTTGGTAGTTTACCGGGGCACTGAAGCTTTCTTT
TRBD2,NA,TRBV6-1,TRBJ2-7,CASSWGGEQYF,TGTGCCAGCAGTTGGGGGGGCGAGCAGTACTTC
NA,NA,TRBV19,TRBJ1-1,CASRGLRDSRRTEAFF,TGTGCCAGTAGAGGACTCCGGGACTCTCGGAGGACTGAAGCTTTCTTT
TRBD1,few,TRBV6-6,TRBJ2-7,CASSYSPIADRDEQYF,TGTGCCAGCAGTTACTCTCCCATAGCCGACAGGGACGAGCAGTACTTC
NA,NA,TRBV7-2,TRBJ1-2,CASSRGQARYTF,TGTGCCAGCAGCCGTGGGCAGGCCCGGTACACCTTC
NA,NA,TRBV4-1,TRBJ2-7,CASSIDRTVPYEQYF,TGCGCCAGCAGCATTGACAGGACGGTCCCCTACGAGCAGTACTTC
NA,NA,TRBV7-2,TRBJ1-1,CASSIHTGIMNTEAFF,TGTGCCAGCAGCATCCATACAGGGATCATGAACACTGAAGCTTTCTTT
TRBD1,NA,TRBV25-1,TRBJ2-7,CASSGRQGPLSYEQYF,TGTGCCAGCAGTGGCAGACAGGGACCCCTCTCCTACGAGCAGTACTTC
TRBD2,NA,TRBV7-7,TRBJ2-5,CASSSGLAGGAETQYF,TGTGCTAGCAGCTCCGGTTTAGCGGGAGGGGCAGAGACCCAGTACTTC
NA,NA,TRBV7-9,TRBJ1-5,CASSLPGGAGQPQHF,TGTGCCAGCAGCTTACCCGGGGGGGCAGGGCAGCCCCAGCATTTT
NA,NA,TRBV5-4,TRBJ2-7,CASSPQQGGSYEQYF,TGTGCCAGCAGCCCGCAACAGGGTGGCTCCTACGAGCAGTACTTC
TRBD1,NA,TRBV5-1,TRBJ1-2,CASSPGTGSDGYTF,TGCGCCAGCAGCCCGGGGACAGGGAGCGACGGCTACACCTTC
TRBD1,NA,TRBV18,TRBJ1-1,CASSLPHARTGPNTEAFF,TGTGCCAGCTCACTACCCCATGCCAGGACAGGACCGAACACTGAAGCTTTCTTT
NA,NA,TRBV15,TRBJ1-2,CATSRDITGGSRGYTF,TGTGCCACCAGCAGAGATATAACGGGGGGATCGAGGGGCTACACCTTC
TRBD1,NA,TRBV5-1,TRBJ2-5,CASRKGASQETQYF,TGCGCCAGCAGGAAGGGGGCCTCCCAGGAGACCCAGTACTTC
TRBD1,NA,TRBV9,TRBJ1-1,CASSAPGQSTEAFF,TGTGCCAGCAGCGCTCCGGGACAGTCCACTGAAGCTTTCTTT
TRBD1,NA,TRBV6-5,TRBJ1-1,CASSTRTGVNTEAFF,TGTGCCAGCAGTACGCGGACAGGGGTGAACACTGAAGCTTTCTTT
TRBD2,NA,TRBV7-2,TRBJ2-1,CASSPGLAGGEQFF,TGTGCCAGCAGCCCAGGACTAGCGGGAGGTGAGCAGTTCTTC
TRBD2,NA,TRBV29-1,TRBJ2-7,CSVGGLAGGEQYF,TGCAGCGTCGGGGGACTAGCGGGAGGTGAGCAGTACTTC
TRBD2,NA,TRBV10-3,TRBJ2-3,CAITRGRDTQYF,TGTGCCATCACTCGCGGGAGGGATACGCAGTATTTT
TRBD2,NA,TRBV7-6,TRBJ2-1,CASSSTGHSGRAVEQFF,TGTGCCAGCAGCTCTACTGGCCATAGCGGGAGGGCCGTTGAGCAGTTCTTC
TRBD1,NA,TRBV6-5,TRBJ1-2,CASSRDRGYGYTF,TGTGCCAGCAGCCGCGACAGGGGTTATGGCTACACCTTC
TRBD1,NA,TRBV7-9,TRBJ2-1,CASSFRTGHGNEQFF,TGTGCCAGCAGCTTTCGGACAGGGCACGGGAATGAGCAGTTCTTC
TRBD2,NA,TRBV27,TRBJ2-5,CASSSTRREDQETQYF,TGTGCCAGCAGTTCCACCCGGCGGGAGGACCAAGAGACCCAGTACTTC
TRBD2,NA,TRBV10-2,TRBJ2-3,CASSEPRLAGLTDTQYF,TGCGCCAGCAGTGAACCCCGACTAGCGGGACTCACAGATACGCAGTATTTT
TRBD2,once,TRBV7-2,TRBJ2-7,CASSFQAGGYEQYF,TGTGCCAGCAGCTTTCAGGCGGGAGGGTACGAGCAGTACTTC